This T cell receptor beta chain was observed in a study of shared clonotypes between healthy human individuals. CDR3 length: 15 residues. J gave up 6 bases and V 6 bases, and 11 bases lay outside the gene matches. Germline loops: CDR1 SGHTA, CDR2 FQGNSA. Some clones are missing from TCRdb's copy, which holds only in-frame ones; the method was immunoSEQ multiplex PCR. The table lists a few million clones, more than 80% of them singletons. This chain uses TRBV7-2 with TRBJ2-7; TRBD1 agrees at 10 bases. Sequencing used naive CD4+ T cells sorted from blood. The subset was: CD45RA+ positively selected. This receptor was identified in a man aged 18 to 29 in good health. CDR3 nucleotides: TGTGCCAGCAGTTACGGGGACAGGGGCCGGGCCGAGCAGTACTTC. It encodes CASSYGDRGRAEQYF.